Following are 3 T cell receptor beta chains from one sample sequenced in a study of blood T cell repertoires in COVID-19. The protocol was immunoSEQ multiplex PCR, while the TCRdb copy is restricted to in-frame clones and leaves out a portion. The table records approximately 46,000 clones, about 89% of them present only once. Material for sequencing was peripheral blood. The receptors stem from a man between 65 and 85 years old with active COVID-19.

V and J are TRBV11-2 and TRBJ2-7; D perhaps matches TRBD1 (6 bases). Trimming removed 5 bases at V and 1 base at J, with 12 bases between. CDR3 size: 14 residues. Germline loops: CDR1 SGHAT, CDR2 FQNNGV. CDR3 amino acids: CASSPGQLSYEQYF. CDR3 nucleotides: TGTGCCAGCAGCCCCGGACAGTTGTCCTACGAGCAGTACTTC. The full variable domain, rest sourced from reference TRBV11-2 and TRBJ2-7, is EAGVAQSPRYKIIEKRQSVAFWCNPISGHATLYWYQQILGQGPKLLIQFQNNGVVDDSQLPKDRFSAERLKGVDSTLKIQPAKLEDSAVYLCASSPGQLSYEQYFGPGTRLTVT.

This sequence joins TRBV7-3 and TRBJ2-3; 10 nucleotides line up with TRBD2. Trimming at V came to 5 bases and at J to 2 bases, leaving 7 bases not matched to a gene. The CDR3 is 16 amino acids. Germline V gene lookup returns CDR1 SGHTA and CDR2 FQGTGA. The CDR3: CASSPGGLAVTDTQYF. For the CDR3, the DNA is TGTGCCAGCAGCCCAGGAGGACTAGCGGTCACAGATACGCAGTATTTT.

This chain uses TRBV7-6 with TRBJ2-2; D is possibly TRBD2 (6 bases). Per the germline V gene, CDR1 is SGHVS and CDR2 is FNYEAQ. The CDR3 extends over 17 amino acids. V was trimmed by 1 base and J by 6 bases, leaving 18 bases between them. DNA of the CDR3: TGTGCCAGCAGCTTAGGCGGGAAAGGGTTAAGAGCCGGGGAGCTGTTTTTT. Residues: CASSLGGKGLRAGELFF.